This T cell receptor (beta chain) came from a study of identical twins. TCRdb reprocessed the 5' RACE reads with MiXCR, giving one entry per CDR3 protein. The data contain 270,000 or so distinct CDR3 sequences, about 9% of them singletons. The J segment lost 6 bases and the V segment lost 8 bases, leaving 10 bases of the junction unmatched. The CDR3 length is 14 residues. CDR1 is SQVTM and CDR2 is ANQGSEA in the germline V gene. Study-level points and caveats: High-abundance cord blood beta clonotypes had fewer insertions; memory repertoires showed none.

This clonotype has only a few counts. Its specificity is not known. These data were also filed under a second study, of yellow fever vaccine responses in identical twins.

Sequencing used CD8+ T cells sorted from blood. The origin of this receptor is a woman aged 18-30 years in good health. The chain joins TRBV29-1 to TRBJ2-1, with 10 bases aligning to TRBD1. The CDR3 nucleotides read TGCAGCTCAGAAGGGACAGGGGTGGGCAATGAGCAGTTCTTC. As protein: CSSEGTGVGNEQFF.